The 28 T cell receptor beta chains reported below all come from one sample, sequenced in a study of T cell responses to AZD1222 COVID-19 vaccine. Profiled with immunoSEQ multiplex PCR; TCRdb holds only in-frame clones, not every one. The sample lists 180,000 or so clones, approximately 94% seen once, with 0.64% in the top ten. The source material was peripheral blood, sampled on day 0 of AZD1222 vaccination. The receptor set was obtained from an adult in good health.

The chain links TRBV10-3 to TRBJ1-1; D gene ambiguous. The CDR3 totals 13 residues. Germline V gene data show CDR1 as ENHRY and CDR2 as SYGVKD. V was clipped by 10 bases and J by 1 base, with 13 bases between them. CDR3 DNA: TGTGCCACCCAGAGGAGTTCGAACACTGAAGCTTTCTTT. Residues: CATQRSSNTEAFF.

The chain is built from TRBV6-5 and TRBJ1-2; D ambiguous. V lost 3 bases, J lost 8 bases, and 7 bases lay in between. CDR1 and CDR2 (germline): MNHEY, SVGAGI. This CDR3 has 11 amino acids. The chain's CDR3 is CASSYGVGYTF. The CDR3 bases are TGTGCCAGCAGTTATGGGGTCGGCTACACCTTC.

In this sample, this clone turned up once. This chain connects TRBV5-4 to TRBJ1-2, with D tentatively TRBD1 (6 bases). From germline, CDR1 is SGHNT and CDR2 YYREEE (reference sequence). This CDR3 comprises 14 residues. V lost 0 bases and J 4 bases, leaving 10 bases between the germline ends. For the CDR3, the DNA is TGTGCCAGCAGCTTGGGCGGGGGCCCCTATGGCTACACCTTC. Translating it yields CASSLGGGPYGYTF.

This clone was seen a single time. V is TRBV25-1 and J is TRBJ1-1; a possible D gene is TRBD1 (6 bases). The CDR3 is 14 amino acids. V was cut by 2 bases and J by 5 bases, with 12 bases left in between. Germline V gene sequence: CDR1 MGHDK, CDR2 SYGVNS. CDR3 DNA: TGTGCCAGCAGTGAAACAGGGATGAGGACTGAAGCTTTCTTT. This codes for CASSETGMRTEAFF.

The chain links TRBV28 to TRBJ1-2, with D tentatively TRBD1 (6 bases). Trimming left V 10 bases short and J 5 bases short, with 20 bases between. The CDR3 extends over 14 amino acids. Looked up from germline, CDR1 is MDHEN and CDR2 is SYDVKM. The CDR3 is CATGGAEPLYGYTF. CDR3 in DNA: TGTGCCACTGGGGGGGCAGAACCCCTTTATGGCTACACCTTC.

This chain connects TRBV20-1 to TRBJ1-2; maybe TRBD1 (5 bases). V was pared by 3 bases and J by 5 bases, with 10 bases between. Germline V gene lookup returns CDR1 DFQATT and CDR2 SNEGSKA (reference sequence). The CDR3 consists of 12 residues. CDR3 nucleotides: TGCAGTGCTAGTACCCAGGGATATGGCTACACCTTC. Encoded protein: CSASTQGYGYTF.

The V call is TRBV18, the J call TRBJ2-3; TRBD2 aligns across 10 bases. In germline, CDR1 is KGHSH, CDR2 LQKENI. There are 16 residues in the CDR3. V trimming: 3 bases; J trimming: 4 bases; junction bases outside the gene matches: 7. The CDR3 is CASSPPSGGLSDTQYF. CDR3 in DNA: TGTGCCAGCTCACCTCCTAGCGGGGGTCTATCAGATACGCAGTATTTT.

The V and J genes are TRBV15 and TRBJ1-4; D is unclear. The CDR3 extends over 16 amino acids. V lost 4 bases and J 0 bases, leaving 12 bases between the germline ends. CDR1 and CDR2 from the germline V gene are LNHNV and YYDKDF (reference sequence). The CDR3 nucleotides read TGTGCCACCAGCACCACTCCTCGGACAACTAATGAAAAACTGTTTTTT. It translates to CATSTTPRTTNEKLFF.

The CDR3 DNA follows: TGCGCCAGCAGCTTGGATCCGGGGAGGGCCTACAATGAGCAGTTCTTC. It translates to CASSLDPGRAYNEQFF. The genes are TRBV5-1 and TRBJ2-1; TRBD2 agrees at 7 bases. V shed 0 bases, J shed 2 bases, and the junction held 5 bases outside the gene matches. This CDR3 contains 16 residues. Germline CDR1 is SGHRS and CDR2 is YFSETQ.

The gene calls are TRBV19 and TRBJ2-1; 8 bases match TRBD2. The CDR3 is made up of 18 amino acids. After removal of 4 bases from V and 0 bases from J, the junction contained 11 bases not matched to a gene. In germline, CDR1 is LNHDA, CDR2 SQIVND (reference sequence). The CDR3 sequence is CASSTWASGSSSYNEQFF. The CDR3 nucleotides read TGTGCCAGTAGTACCTGGGCTAGCGGGTCGAGCTCCTACAATGAGCAGTTCTTC.

The chain links TRBV10-3 to TRBJ1-3; the match to TRBD1 covers 7 bases. This CDR3 spans 16 amino acids. V gave up 4 bases and J gave up 2 bases; unmatched junction bases: 8. Germline V CDR1 and CDR2: ENHRY, SYGVKD. The CDR3: CAISVGTAYAGNTIYF. Written as DNA, the CDR3 is TGTGCCATCAGTGTTGGGACAGCCTACGCTGGAAACACCATATATTTT.

This clone was recorded a few times. V usage is TRBV28 and J usage is TRBJ1-1; tentatively, D is TRBD1 (6 bases). The CDR3 totals 13 residues. Per the germline V gene, CDR1 is MDHEN and CDR2 is SYDVKM. V was clipped by 7 bases and J by 7 bases, with 16 bases between them. The CDR3 sequence is CASNSPGHLEAFF. The CDR3 nucleotides are TGTGCCAGCAATAGTCCGGGACACCTTGAAGCTTTCTTT.

This sequence joins TRBV6-6 and TRBJ1-6, with D hard to call. The CDR3 loop spans 15 amino acids. Germline CDR1 is MNHNY and CDR2 is SVGAGI (reference sequence). V dropped 0 bases and J dropped 6 bases, with 9 bases sitting between them. DNA for the CDR3: TGTGCCAGCAGTTACTCTCGAGAGCTTAATTCACCCCTCCACTTT. This encodes CASSYSRELNSPLHF.

The V gene is TRBV15, the J gene TRBJ2-2; a possible D gene is TRBD2 (5 bases). Germline V gene sequence: CDR1 LNHNV, CDR2 YYDKDF (reference sequence). The CDR3 runs 18 residues. Trimming took 0 bases from V and 3 from J, leaving 17 bases between them. The CDR3 sequence is CATSRDLDSTRYTGELFF. As DNA, the CDR3 is TGTGCCACCAGCAGAGATTTGGACTCAACGAGGTACACCGGGGAGCTGTTTTTT.

V gene TRBV9 combines with J gene TRBJ2-3, with 10 bases identical to TRBD2. Germline V gene data show CDR1 as SGDLS and CDR2 as YYNGEE. Trimming cost V 6 bases and J 6 bases; bases outside gene matches: 13. The length of the CDR3 is 16 residues. The CDR3 loop reads CASTSGSSGSSDTQYF. The CDR3 region has the DNA TGTGCCAGCACCAGTGGGTCTAGCGGGAGTTCGGATACGCAGTATTTT.

The chain combines TRBV5-1 with TRBJ1-2; 7 nucleotides agree with TRBD1. V dropped 2 bases and J dropped 6; count of bases not matched to a gene: 1. The CDR3 extends over 12 amino acids. In germline, CDR1 is SGHRS, CDR2 YFSETQ. CDR3 protein: CASSFGQDGYTF. The CDR3 DNA reads TGCGCCAGCAGCTTTGGACAGGATGGCTACACCTTC.

This chain links TRBV30 with TRBJ1-1, with D possibly matching TRBD1 (5 bases). The CDR3 is 14 amino acids. V was trimmed by 3 bases and J by 4 bases, leaving 15 bases between them. CDR1 GTSNPN and CDR2 SVGIG come from the germline V gene (reference sequence). The CDR3 region is CAWRSRVRSTEAFF. Here the CDR3 DNA reads TGTGCCTGGAGATCCAGGGTTAGGAGCACTGAAGCTTTCTTT.

The rearrangement uses TRBV3-1 (or the pseudogene TRBV3-2) and TRBJ2-3; no definite D call. V was pared by 1 base and J by 1 base, with 9 bases between. The CDR3 is made up of 15 amino acids. The germline V gene encodes CDR1 LGHDT and CDR2 YNNKEL (reference sequence). The CDR3 bases are TGTGCCAGCAGCCAAGGGAATTCGGGCACAGATACGCAGTATTTT. Its protein product is CASSQGNSGTDTQYF.

This clone was seen a single time. The genes are TRBV9 and TRBJ2-3; D is undetermined. Germline CDR1 and CDR2: SGDLS and YYNGEE. This CDR3 has 15 amino acids. V lost 5 bases to trimming and J lost 2 bases, with 15 bases between them. The CDR3 loop is CASSESGLHTDTQYF. In DNA form, the CDR3 reads TGTGCCAGCAGTGAGTCCGGTCTCCACACAGATACGCAGTATTTT.

The rearrangement joins TRBV18 to TRBJ1-5; the D gene is possibly TRBD1 (6 bases). This CDR3 contains 12 residues. The V gene's germline CDR1 is KGHSH and CDR2 LQKENI. Trimming removed 3 bases at V and 9 bases at J, with 9 bases between. DNA for the CDR3: TGTGCCAGCTCACCTCGGGGGCGGCCCCAGCATTTT. Protein product: CASSPRGRPQHF.

The gene calls are TRBV28 and TRBJ2-2; D gene unclear. V lost 5 bases and J 9 bases, leaving 19 bases between the germline ends. Germline lookup yields CDR1 MDHEN and CDR2 SYDVKM. The CDR3 loop spans 15 amino acids. The CDR3 sequence is CASSAPQGRRRELFF. The CDR3 nucleotides read TGTGCCAGCAGTGCCCCTCAAGGACGGCGACGGGAGCTGTTTTTT.

The chain links TRBV2 to TRBJ1-3; no clear D gene. V lost 5 bases and J lost 0, with 14 bases in between. Germline V gives CDR1 SNHLY, CDR2 FYNNEI. The CDR3 has 16 residues. In nucleotides, the CDR3 is TGTGCCAGCAGTCCTGGAACTCGAAACTCTGGAAACACCATATATTTT. Protein product: CASSPGTRNSGNTIYF.

V and J are TRBV18 and TRBJ2-3, with TRBD2 as a possible D gene (5 bases). The CDR3 covers 15 residues. Trimming cost V 3 bases and J 6 bases, with 16 bases left between them. Germline loops: CDR1 KGHSH, CDR2 LQKENI. The CDR3 nucleotides are TGTGCCAGCTCACCCCTGTCCGCGGGTAGGGATACGCAGTATTTT. It specifies CASSPLSAGRDTQYF.

This chain links TRBV5-4 with TRBJ1-1; D unresolved. V shed 8 bases and J shed 0 bases, with 11 bases lying between them. CDR1 is SGHNT, CDR2 YYREEE, per germline (reference sequence). There are 13 residues in the CDR3. CDR3 sequence: CASKTAMNTEAFF. In DNA, the CDR3 is TGTGCCAGTAAGACGGCTATGAACACTGAAGCTTTCTTT.

This rearrangement joins TRBV19 to TRBJ2-2; a weak D match, TRBD1 (5 bases). This CDR3 has 12 amino acids. Germline V gene sequence: CDR1 LNHDA, CDR2 SQIVND (reference sequence). V was pared by 7 bases and J by 7 bases, with 10 bases between. CDR3: CASNKGIGELFF. The CDR3 bases are TGTGCCAGTAATAAGGGGATCGGGGAGCTGTTTTTT.

This chain connects TRBV11-1 to TRBJ1-4; 7 bases fit TRBD1. The ends lost 5 bases at V and 10 bases at J; junction bases unmatched: 10. This CDR3 is built from 14 residues. CDR1 and CDR2 (germline): SGHAT, FQDESV (reference sequence). The CDR3 nucleotides are TGTGCCAGCAGCGAGCGACAGGGAATCGGAAAACTGTTTTTT. Residues: CASSERQGIGKLFF.

The chain employs TRBV6-5 and TRBJ2-1, with D uncertain. This CDR3 spans 14 amino acids. Germline CDR1 is MNHEY and CDR2 is SVGAGI. The V end was cut by 6 bases, the J end by 9 bases, with 18 bases between. CDR3: CASRVASLLGEQFF. The CDR3 coding sequence is TGTGCCAGCAGAGTTGCCTCCCTCCTCGGTGAGCAGTTCTTC.

The rearrangement joins TRBV19 to TRBJ1-2, with 7 bases identical to TRBD1. The CDR3 covers 13 residues. CDR1 is LNHDA, CDR2 SQIVND, per germline (reference sequence). The V segment lost 4 bases and the J segment 6 bases; nucleotides outside the gene matches: 5. The CDR3 sequence is CASSKRDSHGYTF. CDR3 in DNA: TGTGCCAGTAGTAAGCGGGACAGCCATGGCTACACCTTC.